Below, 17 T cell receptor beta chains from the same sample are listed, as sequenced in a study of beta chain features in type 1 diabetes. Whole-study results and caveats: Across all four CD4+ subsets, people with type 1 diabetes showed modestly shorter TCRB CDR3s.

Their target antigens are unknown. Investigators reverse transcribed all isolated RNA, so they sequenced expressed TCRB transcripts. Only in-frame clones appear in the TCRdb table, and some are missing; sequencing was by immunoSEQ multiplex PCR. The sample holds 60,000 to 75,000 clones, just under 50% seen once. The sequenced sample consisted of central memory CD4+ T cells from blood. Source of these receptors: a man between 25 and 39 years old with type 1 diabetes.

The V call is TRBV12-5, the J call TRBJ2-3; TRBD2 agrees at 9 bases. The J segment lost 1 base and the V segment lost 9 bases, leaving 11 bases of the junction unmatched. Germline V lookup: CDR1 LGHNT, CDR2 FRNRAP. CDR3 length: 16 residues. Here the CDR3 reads CASRAAGGIRTDTQYF. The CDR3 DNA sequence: TGTGCTAGCAGAGCCGCGGGGGGGATCCGCACAGATACGCAGTATTTT.

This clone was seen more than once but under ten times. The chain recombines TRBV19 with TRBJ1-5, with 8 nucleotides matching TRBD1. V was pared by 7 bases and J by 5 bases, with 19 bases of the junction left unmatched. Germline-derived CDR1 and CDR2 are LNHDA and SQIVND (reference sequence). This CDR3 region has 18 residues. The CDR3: CASNAGTGALILDQPQHF. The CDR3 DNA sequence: TGTGCCAGTAACGCCGGGACAGGCGCCTTGATCTTAGATCAGCCCCAGCATTTT.

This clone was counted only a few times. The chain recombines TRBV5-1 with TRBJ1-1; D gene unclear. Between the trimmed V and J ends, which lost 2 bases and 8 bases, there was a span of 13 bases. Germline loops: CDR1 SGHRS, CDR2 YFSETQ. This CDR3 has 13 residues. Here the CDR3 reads CASSLNGGPEAFF. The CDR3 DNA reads TGCGCCAGCAGCTTAAACGGAGGACCCGAAGCTTTCTTT.

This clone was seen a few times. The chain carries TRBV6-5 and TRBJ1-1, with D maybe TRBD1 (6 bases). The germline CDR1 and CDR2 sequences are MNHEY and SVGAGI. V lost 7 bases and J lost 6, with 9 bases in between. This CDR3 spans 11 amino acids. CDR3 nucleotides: TGTGCCAGCAAAAGACAGGCTGAAGCTTTCTTT. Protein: CASKRQAEAFF.

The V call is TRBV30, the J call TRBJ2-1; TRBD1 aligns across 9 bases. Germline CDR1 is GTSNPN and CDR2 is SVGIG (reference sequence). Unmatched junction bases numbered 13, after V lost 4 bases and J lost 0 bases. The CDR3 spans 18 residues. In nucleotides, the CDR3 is TGTGCCTGGACCGAAGGCCGCGGACAGGGGAGCTCCTACAATGAGCAGTTCTTC. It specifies CAWTEGRGQGSSYNEQFF.

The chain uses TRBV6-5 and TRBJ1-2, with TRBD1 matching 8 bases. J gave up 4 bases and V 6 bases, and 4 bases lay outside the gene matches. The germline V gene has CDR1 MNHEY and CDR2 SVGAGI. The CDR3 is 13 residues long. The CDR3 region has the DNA TGTGCCAGCAGCTGGACAGGGAGCTATGGCTACACCTTC. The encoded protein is CASSWTGSYGYTF.

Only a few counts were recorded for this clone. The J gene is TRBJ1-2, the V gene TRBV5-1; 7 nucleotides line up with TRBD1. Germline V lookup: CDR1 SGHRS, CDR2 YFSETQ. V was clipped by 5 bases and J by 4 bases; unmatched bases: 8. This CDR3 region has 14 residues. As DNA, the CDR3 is TGCGCCAGCAGGGTTACAGGGGTTACCTATGGCTACACCTTC. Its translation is CASRVTGVTYGYTF. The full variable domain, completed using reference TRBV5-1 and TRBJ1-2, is KAGVTQTPRYLIKTRGQQVTLSCSPISGHRSVSWYQQTPGQGLQFLFEYFSETQRNKGNFPGRFSGRQFSNSRSEMNVSTLELGDSALYLCASRVTGVTYGYTFGSGTRLTVV.

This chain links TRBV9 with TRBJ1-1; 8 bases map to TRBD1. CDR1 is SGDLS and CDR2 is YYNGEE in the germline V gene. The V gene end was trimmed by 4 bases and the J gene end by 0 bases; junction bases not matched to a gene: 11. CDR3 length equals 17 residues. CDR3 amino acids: CASSSRQGALMNTEAFF. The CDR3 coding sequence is TGTGCCAGCAGCTCTAGGCAGGGGGCCCTCATGAACACTGAAGCTTTCTTT.

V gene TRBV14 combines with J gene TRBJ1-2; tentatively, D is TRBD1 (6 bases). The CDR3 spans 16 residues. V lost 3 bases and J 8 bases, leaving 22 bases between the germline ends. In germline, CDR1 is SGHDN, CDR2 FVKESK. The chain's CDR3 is CASSQKTGPPSSGYTF. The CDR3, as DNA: TGTGCCAGCAGCCAGAAAACAGGGCCGCCATCCTCCGGCTACACCTTC.

The CDR3 reads CASSKILDSTDTQYF. The CDR3 DNA sequence: TGTGCCAGCAGCAAAATACTAGATAGCACAGATACGCAGTATTTT. The J gene is TRBJ2-3, the V gene TRBV6-6; the D gene is possibly TRBD2 (5 bases). The V end lost 6 bases, the J end lost 0 bases, and 13 bases lay between the germline ends. Germline V gives CDR1 MNHNY, CDR2 SVGAGI (reference sequence). This CDR3 comprises 15 residues.

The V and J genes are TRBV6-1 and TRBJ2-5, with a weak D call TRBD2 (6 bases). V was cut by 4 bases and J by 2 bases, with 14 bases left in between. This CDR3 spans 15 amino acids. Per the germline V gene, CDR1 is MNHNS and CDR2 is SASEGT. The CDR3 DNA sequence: TGTGCCAGCAGTGCTCGGGTTAGCGGACAAGAGACCCAGTACTTC. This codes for CASSARVSGQETQYF.

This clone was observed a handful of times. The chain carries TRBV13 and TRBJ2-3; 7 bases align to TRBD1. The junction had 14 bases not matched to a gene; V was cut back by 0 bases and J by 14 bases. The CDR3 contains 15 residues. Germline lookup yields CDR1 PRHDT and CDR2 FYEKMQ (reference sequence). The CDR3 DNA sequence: TGTGCCAGCAGCTTAGGCTCGGCGGTCAAGGGGGCTGGGTATTTT. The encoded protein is CASSLGSAVKGAGYF.

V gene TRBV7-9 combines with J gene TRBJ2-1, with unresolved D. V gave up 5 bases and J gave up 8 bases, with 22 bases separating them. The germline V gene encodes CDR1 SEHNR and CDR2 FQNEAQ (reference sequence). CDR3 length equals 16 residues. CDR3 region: CASSPDTKPHNDEQFF. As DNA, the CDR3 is TGTGCCAGCAGCCCCGACACAAAACCGCATAATGATGAGCAGTTCTTC.

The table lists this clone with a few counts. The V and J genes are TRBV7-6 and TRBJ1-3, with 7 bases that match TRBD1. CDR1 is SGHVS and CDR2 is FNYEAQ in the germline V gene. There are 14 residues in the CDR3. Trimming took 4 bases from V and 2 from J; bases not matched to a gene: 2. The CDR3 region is CASSSGTAGNTIYF. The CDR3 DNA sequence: TGTGCCAGCAGCTCAGGGACAGCTGGAAACACCATATATTTT.

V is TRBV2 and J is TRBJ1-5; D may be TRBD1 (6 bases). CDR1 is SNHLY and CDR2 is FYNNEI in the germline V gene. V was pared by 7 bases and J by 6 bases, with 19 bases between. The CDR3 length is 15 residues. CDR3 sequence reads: CASKATQGSSQPQHF. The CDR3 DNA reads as TGTGCCAGCAAGGCCACTCAGGGGAGTAGTCAGCCCCAGCATTTT.

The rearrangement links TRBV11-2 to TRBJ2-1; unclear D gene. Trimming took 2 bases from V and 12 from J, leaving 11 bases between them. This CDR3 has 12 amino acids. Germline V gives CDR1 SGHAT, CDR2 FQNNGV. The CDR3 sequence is CASSLRVLGQFF. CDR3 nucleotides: TGTGCCAGCAGCTTACGGGTACTGGGGCAGTTCTTC.

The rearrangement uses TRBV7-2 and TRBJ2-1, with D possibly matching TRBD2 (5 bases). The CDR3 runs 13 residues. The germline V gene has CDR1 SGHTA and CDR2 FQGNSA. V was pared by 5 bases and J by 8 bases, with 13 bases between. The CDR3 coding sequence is TGTGCCAGCAGCATACTAGGGCGGGATGAGCAGTTCTTC. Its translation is CASSILGRDEQFF.